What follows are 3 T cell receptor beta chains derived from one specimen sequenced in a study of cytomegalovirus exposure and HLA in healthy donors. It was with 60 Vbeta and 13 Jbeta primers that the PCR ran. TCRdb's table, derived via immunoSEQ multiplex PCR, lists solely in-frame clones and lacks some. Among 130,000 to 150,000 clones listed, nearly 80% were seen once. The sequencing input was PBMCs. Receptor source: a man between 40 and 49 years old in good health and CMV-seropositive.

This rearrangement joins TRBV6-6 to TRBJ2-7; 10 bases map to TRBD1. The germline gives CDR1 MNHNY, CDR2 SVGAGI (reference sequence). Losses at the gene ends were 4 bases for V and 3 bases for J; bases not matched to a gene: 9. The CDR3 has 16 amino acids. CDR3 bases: TGTGCCAGCAGTTCCGAACCAGGGACAGGGGACTACGAGCAGTACTTC. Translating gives CASSSEPGTGDYEQYF.

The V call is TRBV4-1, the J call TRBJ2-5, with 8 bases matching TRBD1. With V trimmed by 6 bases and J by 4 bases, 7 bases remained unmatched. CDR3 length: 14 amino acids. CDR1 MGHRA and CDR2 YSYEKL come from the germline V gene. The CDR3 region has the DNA TGCGCCAGCAGACAACAGGGGGTAGGAGAGACCCAGTACTTC. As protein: CASRQQGVGETQYF.

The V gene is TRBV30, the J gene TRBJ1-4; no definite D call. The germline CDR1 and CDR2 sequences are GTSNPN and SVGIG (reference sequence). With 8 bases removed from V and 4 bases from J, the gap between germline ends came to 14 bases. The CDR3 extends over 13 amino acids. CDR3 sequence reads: CAARRTVNEKLFF. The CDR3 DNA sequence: TGTGCCGCCCGGAGGACGGTTAATGAAAAACTGTTTTTT.